Below, 15 T cell receptor beta chains from the same sample are listed, as sequenced in a study of blood T cell repertoires in COVID-19. The data were produced by immunoSEQ multiplex PCR, yet TCRdb's version contains in-frame clones alone and is incomplete. The data show hundreds of thousands of clones, with around 88% seen just once and about 4.2% held by the top ten. Sequenced input: peripheral blood. Every receptor here comes from a man aged 35-49 years with acute or convalescent COVID-19.

This clone has just one count. This chain uses TRBV15 with TRBJ1-4, with D possibly TRBD1 on 5 matching bases. The germline gives CDR1 LNHNV, CDR2 YYDKDF (reference sequence). The CDR3 runs 15 residues. Trimming took off 5 bases at V and 5 bases at J, with 15 bases between the two ends. The CDR3 sequence: CATSFQGIVNEKLFF. The CDR3 region has the DNA TGTGCCACCAGCTTTCAGGGCATAGTGAATGAAAAACTGTTTTTT.

This chain links TRBV6-6 with TRBJ1-1, with D possibly TRBD1 on 6 matching bases. V lost 5 bases, J lost 0 bases, and 13 bases lay in between. Germline V gene sequence: CDR1 MNHNY, CDR2 SVGAGI (reference sequence). CDR3 length: 15 amino acids. The CDR3 spells CASSRSGTMNTEAFF. In nucleotides, the CDR3 is TGTGCCAGCAGTCGATCCGGGACAATGAACACTGAAGCTTTCTTT.

To note about this clone: This CDR3 is also generated by other DNA sequences in the sample. The J gene is TRBJ1-1, the V gene TRBV3-1 (or the pseudogene TRBV3-2); 8 nucleotides align to TRBD1. Germline loops: CDR1 LGHDT, CDR2 YNNKEL (reference sequence). The CDR3 length is 13 residues. J lost 5 bases, V lost 4 bases, and 3 bases had no gene match. In DNA form, the CDR3 reads TGTGCCAGCAGCCTGACAGGGGAGACTGAAGCTTTCTTT. Translation: CASSLTGETEAFF.

This sequence joins TRBV14 and TRBJ1-1; possible D gene TRBD1, 5 bases. CDR1 and CDR2 (germline): SGHDN, FVKESK. This CDR3 comprises 18 residues. V was clipped by 1 base and J by 2 bases, with 20 bases between them. Written as DNA, the CDR3 is TGTGCCAGCAGCCAAGTGGGGCAGGGCGGTCAAGGAAACACTGAAGCTTTCTTT. It codes for CASSQVGQGGQGNTEAFF.

The chain joins TRBV29-1 to TRBJ1-1; D might be TRBD1 (6 bases). The CDR3 loop spans 13 amino acids. Germline V CDR1 and CDR2: SQVTM, ANQGSEA. V was pared by 1 base and J by 1 base, with 7 bases between. The chain's CDR3 is CSVEGQENTEAFF. Here the CDR3 DNA reads TGCAGCGTTGAAGGACAGGAGAACACTGAAGCTTTCTTT.

In regard to this clone: Sequence at one end of the junction differs from germline and may be a read error. The gene calls are TRBV6-1 and TRBJ2-4; D gene unclear. Looked up from germline, CDR1 is MNHNS and CDR2 is SASEGT. The CDR3 sequence is 14 residues long. The CDR3 here is CASREDLAKNIQYF. The CDR3 region has the DNA TGTGCCAGCAGGGAAGATCTAGCCAAAAACATTCAGTACTTC.

This clone was seen a single time. The rearrangement uses TRBV7-9 and TRBJ2-2; D possibly corresponds to TRBD1 (6 bases). The CDR3 contains 14 residues. V was clipped by 1 base and J by 6 bases, with 9 bases between them. CDR1 and CDR2 (germline): SEHNR, FQNEAQ (reference sequence). CDR3 bases: TGTGCCAGCAGCTTAGATGGGGGCCCCGGGGAGCTGTTTTTT. Its protein product is CASSLDGGPGELFF.

This clone occurred once. V is TRBV20-1 and J is TRBJ1-2; D remains unclear. V dropped 4 bases and J dropped 0 bases, with 3 bases sitting between them. The germline V gene has CDR1 DFQATT and CDR2 SNEGSKA (reference sequence). The CDR3 covers 11 residues. The CDR3 sequence: CSATANYGYTF. The CDR3 nucleotides read TGCAGTGCTACTGCTAACTATGGCTACACCTTC.

This chain joins TRBV3-1 (or the pseudogene TRBV3-2) and TRBJ1-3; 8 nucleotides align to TRBD1. CDR3 length: 15 amino acids. V shed 4 bases and J 3 bases; nucleotides not matched to a gene: 5. Germline V gives CDR1 LGHDT, CDR2 YNNKEL (reference sequence). Here the CDR3 DNA reads TGTGCCAGCAGCCCCTCCGGGACAGGTGGAAACACCATATATTTT. Translating it yields CASSPSGTGGNTIYF.

The sample holds a few counts of this clone. The chain joins TRBV3-1 (or the pseudogene TRBV3-2) to TRBJ1-2; 7 nucleotides agree with TRBD1. V shed 3 bases and J 14 bases; nucleotides not matched to a gene: 12. The CDR3 is 13 amino acids. Per the germline V gene, CDR1 is LGHDT and CDR2 is YNNKEL (reference sequence). CDR3 sequence (DNA): TGTGCCAGCAGCCAGGACAGCTGGGACAGTAAGACCTTC. Its protein is CASSQDSWDSKTF.

The chain recombines TRBV19 with TRBJ2-3, with 12 bases lining up with TRBD1. Per the germline V gene, CDR1 is LNHDA and CDR2 is SQIVND (reference sequence). CDR3 length: 16 residues. V gave up 8 bases and J gave up 6 bases; unmatched junction bases: 12. The CDR3 loop is CASGAPGTGGLDTQYF. CDR3 in DNA: TGTGCCAGTGGAGCCCCTGGGACAGGGGGCTTGGATACGCAGTATTTT.

V and J are TRBV2 and TRBJ2-3; TRBD2 is a possible D gene (6 bases). Germline-derived CDR1 and CDR2 are SNHLY and FYNNEI. The CDR3 extends over 12 amino acids. Trimming removed 2 bases from V and 9 bases from J, with 9 bases in between. CDR3 DNA: TGTGCCAGCAGTGAAAGGGGAGGCACGCAGTATTTT. Translation gives CASSERGGTQYF.

This clone was seen once. This chain connects TRBV4-1 to TRBJ1-5; D remains unclear. This CDR3 has 13 residues. V lost 0 bases, J lost 9 bases, and 9 bases lay in between. CDR1 is MGHRA, CDR2 YSYEKL, per germline. CDR3: CASSQDRDTPQHF. CDR3 in DNA: TGCGCCAGCAGCCAAGACCGAGACACGCCCCAGCATTTT.

The chain employs TRBV7-2 and TRBJ2-1; a weak D match, TRBD2 (6 bases). Germline V lookup: CDR1 SGHTA, CDR2 FQGNSA. The CDR3 contains 15 residues. The V end lost 6 bases, the J end lost 3 bases, and 15 bases lay between the germline ends. CDR3 coding DNA: TGTGCCAGCAGTAGTCTGAGGACTATCTACAATGAGCAGTTCTTC. Protein: CASSSLRTIYNEQFF.

The chain is built from TRBV10-3 and TRBJ1-4, with 10 bases fitting TRBD1. The CDR3 loop spans 13 amino acids. CDR1 is ENHRY, CDR2 SYGVKD, per germline. After removal of 10 bases from V and 7 bases from J, the junction contained 6 bases not matched to a gene. CDR3 coding DNA: TGTGCCACACGGACAGGGGGAGGTGAAAAACTGTTTTTT. It specifies CATRTGGGEKLFF.